This T cell receptor (beta chain) was captured in a study of T-cell memory formation after mild COVID-19. At least ten counts were recorded for this clonotype. Via MiXCR, TCRdb re-called the 5' RACE reads, giving one row per CDR3 protein. This table holds some 210,000 distinct CDR3 sequences, about 17% found once. This CDR3 spans 16 amino acids. The ends lost 2 bases at V and 14 bases at J; junction bases unmatched: 18. The rearrangement links TRBV12-3 or TRBV12-4 to TRBJ2-3, with 8 bases lining up with TRBD2. This TCR was sampled from an adult woman who had mild COVID-19 (a few samples of this study predate the infection). Cell type and time point are not known. The sequenced sample consisted of PBMCs or a T cell subset sorted from them (not recorded which). Written as DNA, the CDR3 is TGTGCCAGCAGTTTATCGGGGGGGCTTTACTTTCCAAGCGTGTATTTT. It yields the protein CASSLSGGLYFPSVYF.